A selection of T cell receptor beta chains follows, all from one sample in a study of cytomegalovirus exposure and HLA in healthy donors. The repertoire was sequenced with immunoSEQ multiplex PCR; TCRdb's copy has only in-frame clones and lacks some. Among around 150,000 clones listed, around four fifths were seen once. Sequencing was performed on PBMCs. The receptors were sampled from a man aged 25-40 years in good health. Both conserved end residues are part of each CDR3. The order of the fields is CDR3 DNA, CDR3 protein, J gene, clone size, V gene, D gene. A D gene is named only where the DNA matches it firmly. Only some rows state a clone size, as once, few, many or a class for expanded clones.

DNA: TGTGCCAGCCGTATGACAGCAAACACTGAAGCTTTCTTT
CDR3: CASRMTANTEAFF
J: TRBJ1-1
size: NA
V: TRBV28
D: NA

DNA: TGTGCCATCAGTACAGGGGTTATGGGTGAGACCCAGTACTTC
CDR3: CAISTGVMGETQYF
J: TRBJ2-5
size: NA
V: TRBV10-3
D: TRBD1

DNA: TGTGCCAGCAGTTACGGTCGGGAGGGTACTCAAGAGACCCAGTACTTC
CDR3: CASSYGREGTQETQYF
J: TRBJ2-5
size: few
V: TRBV6-5
D: TRBD2

DNA: TGTGCCAGCAGTTTTGGCGGGAGTATCTACGAGCAGTACTTC
CDR3: CASSFGGSIYEQYF
J: TRBJ2-7
size: NA
V: TRBV27
D: TRBD2

DNA: TGTGCCAGCTCTCCGTTGCGGAACACAGATACGCAGTATTTT
CDR3: CASSPLRNTDTQYF
J: TRBJ2-3
size: NA
V: TRBV28
D: NA

DNA: TGCGCCAGCAGATGGACTAGCGGGCAGCTTAGCACAGATACGCAGTATTTT
CDR3: CASRWTSGQLSTDTQYF
J: TRBJ2-3
size: NA
V: TRBV4-1
D: TRBD2

DNA: TGTGCCTGGGGGACAGGTGGTAGCACAGATGCGCAGTATTTT
CDR3: CAWGTGGSTDAQYF
J: TRBJ2-3
size: NA
V: TRBV30
D: TRBD1

DNA: TGTGCCAGCAGCGTAGGCGGGGGAGGGCGGTCCAATGAGCAGTTCTTC
CDR3: CASSVGGGGRSNEQFF
J: TRBJ2-1
size: NA
V: TRBV9
D: TRBD2

DNA: TGTGCCAGCTCACCGTCGACAGGGGTCAATCAGCCCCAGCATTTT
CDR3: CASSPSTGVNQPQHF
J: TRBJ1-5
size: few
V: TRBV18
D: TRBD1

DNA: TGTGCCAGCAGCCAATCCGCTAGCGGGAGGTATGAGCAGTTCTTC
CDR3: CASSQSASGRYEQFF
J: TRBJ2-1
size: NA
V: TRBV16
D: TRBD2

DNA: TGCAGCGCCCGAGACTTCAATCAGCCCCAGCATTTT
CDR3: CSARDFNQPQHF
J: TRBJ1-5
size: NA
V: TRBV29-1
D: NA

DNA: TGTGCCTGGAGCGGAGGCGGGACTCAGCCCCAGCATTTT
CDR3: CAWSGGGTQPQHF
J: TRBJ1-5
size: NA
V: TRBV30
D: NA

DNA: TGTGCCAGTAGTATAGCCGGGGGGTCCTACGAGCAGTACTTC
CDR3: CASSIAGGSYEQYF
J: TRBJ2-7
size: few
V: TRBV19
D: TRBD2

DNA: TGTGCCAGCAGCGCCTCTTTGACAGGGGGCGAGCAGTACTTC
CDR3: CASSASLTGGEQYF
J: TRBJ2-7
size: NA
V: TRBV6-5
D: TRBD1

DNA: TGTGCCTGGAAAGTGTCAGGGGGCAGTCAGTACTTC
CDR3: CAWKVSGGSQYF
J: TRBJ2-5
size: once
V: TRBV30
D: TRBD1

DNA: TGTGCCAGCAGTAGAACGACAGTTGAAGCTTTCTTT
CDR3: CASSRTTVEAFF
J: TRBJ1-1
size: NA
V: TRBV28
D: NA

DNA: TGTGCCAGCAGCCCAACAGCCCAGAGCCACGAGCAGTACTTC
CDR3: CASSPTAQSHEQYF
J: TRBJ2-7
size: NA
V: TRBV13
D: NA

DNA: TGTGCCAGCAGCTCGAGACAGGGCAATCAGCCCCAGCATTTT
CDR3: CASSSRQGNQPQHF
J: TRBJ1-5
size: once
V: TRBV7-2
D: NA

DNA: TGTGCCAGCAGCTCAAAGACAGGTGGGCGAGAGCAGTACTTC
CDR3: CASSSKTGGREQYF
J: TRBJ2-5
size: NA
V: TRBV5-4
D: NA

DNA: TGTGCCAGCCGCCGGGGGTACGACTATGGCTACACCTTC
CDR3: CASRRGYDYGYTF
J: TRBJ1-2
size: once
V: TRBV6-5
D: NA

DNA: TGCGCCAGCAGCCCCCGTCTAGCGGGAGTAGCAGATACGCAGTATTTT
CDR3: CASSPRLAGVADTQYF
J: TRBJ2-3
size: NA
V: TRBV4-3
D: TRBD2

DNA: TGCAGCGTTGATGGGGACAGGGGGAGGGAGACCCAGTACTTC
CDR3: CSVDGDRGRETQYF
J: TRBJ2-5
size: NA
V: TRBV29-1
D: TRBD1

DNA: TGCGCCAGCAGTATACAGGGAAACTATGGCTACACCTTC
CDR3: CASSIQGNYGYTF
J: TRBJ1-2
size: once
V: TRBV4-1
D: NA

DNA: TGTGCCAGCTCAGAGACAGGGGGCGGCTATGGCTACACCTTC
CDR3: CASSETGGGYGYTF
J: TRBJ1-2
size: NA
V: TRBV18
D: TRBD1

DNA: TGTGCCAGGAGACAGGGGCTCCCGCGGACCTACAATGAGCAGTTCTTC
CDR3: CARRQGLPRTYNEQFF
J: TRBJ2-1
size: NA
V: TRBV2
D: TRBD1

DNA: TGTGCCAGCAGCTCGACACTCCGGGAGGACTCCTACAATGAGCAGTTCTTC
CDR3: CASSSTLREDSYNEQFF
J: TRBJ2-1
size: NA
V: TRBV13
D: TRBD2

DNA: TGTGCCAGCAGTCAGACTAGCGGGAGGGAGACCCAGTACTTC
CDR3: CASSQTSGRETQYF
J: TRBJ2-5
size: NA
V: TRBV2
D: TRBD2

DNA: TGTGCCAGCACTGCTAGCGGGAGGGCCGACGCCAAAAACATTCAGTACTTC
CDR3: CASTASGRADAKNIQYF
J: TRBJ2-4
size: NA
V: TRBV2
D: TRBD2

DNA: TGCGCCAGCAGCCAAGATACCCAGAATACCAATAATGAGCAGTTCTTC
CDR3: CASSQDTQNTNNEQFF
J: TRBJ2-1
size: NA
V: TRBV4-3
D: NA

DNA: TGTGCCAGTAGTAACCAGGGTGGTTCTGAAGCTTTCTTT
CDR3: CASSNQGGSEAFF
J: TRBJ1-1
size: NA
V: TRBV19
D: NA

DNA: TGTGCCAGCAGTTATTCTAGCCCGTACGAGCAGTACTTC
CDR3: CASSYSSPYEQYF
J: TRBJ2-7
size: NA
V: TRBV6-5
D: NA

DNA: TGTGCCTGGAGGGATACAGGGGGACCCTCCTACGAGCAGTACTTC
CDR3: CAWRDTGGPSYEQYF
J: TRBJ2-7
size: NA
V: TRBV30
D: TRBD1

DNA: TGCGCCAGCAGCCGGGACAGCTATGGCTACACCTTC
CDR3: CASSRDSYGYTF
J: TRBJ1-2
size: NA
V: TRBV5-1
D: TRBD1

DNA: TGTGCCAGCAGCATATACCGTCGGGACAGGGCTTCGCAGCCCCAGCATTTT
CDR3: CASSIYRRDRASQPQHF
J: TRBJ1-5
size: few
V: TRBV7-2
D: TRBD1

DNA: TGCAGCGTTGAAGGGGCCAGCACCGGGACTGCACCATACGAGCAGTACTTC
CDR3: CSVEGASTGTAPYEQYF
J: TRBJ2-7
size: once
V: TRBV29-1
D: NA

DNA: TGTGCCAGCAGGGAGGCTTACTCTGGAAACACCATATATTTT
CDR3: CASREAYSGNTIYF
J: TRBJ1-3
size: NA
V: TRBV2
D: NA

DNA: TGTGCCAGCAGCAAGGGGTGTCGGGGGGTACCCCTCCACTTT
CDR3: CASSKGCRGVPLHF
J: TRBJ1-6
size: once
V: TRBV21-1
D: NA

DNA: TGCGCCAGCAGGGGCAGCTCTGGGGCCAACGTCCTGACTTTC
CDR3: CASRGSSGANVLTF
J: TRBJ2-6
size: NA
V: TRBV4-1
D: NA

DNA: TGTGCCAGCAGCGGGCTAGCGGCTGGCACAGATACGCAGTATTTT
CDR3: CASSGLAAGTDTQYF
J: TRBJ2-3
size: NA
V: TRBV5-6
D: TRBD2

DNA: TGTGCCAGCAGCCCGAACAGGGGGCATCAGCCCCAGCATTTT
CDR3: CASSPNRGHQPQHF
J: TRBJ1-5
size: once
V: TRBV7-6
D: TRBD1

DNA: TGTGCCTGGAACCGGGACAAATACGAGCAGTACTTC
CDR3: CAWNRDKYEQYF
J: TRBJ2-7
size: NA
V: TRBV30
D: NA

DNA: TGTGCCAGCAGCGTGGGCGTCCGCAATGAGCAGTTCTTC
CDR3: CASSVGVRNEQFF
J: TRBJ2-1
size: NA
V: TRBV9
D: NA

DNA: TGTGCCAGCAGCATGGGACTGGCAAACACAGATACGCAGTATTTT
CDR3: CASSMGLANTDTQYF
J: TRBJ2-3
size: NA
V: TRBV5-8
D: NA

DNA: TGTGCCAGCAGCTTGTACAGGGGGAATGAAGCTTTCTTT
CDR3: CASSLYRGNEAFF
J: TRBJ1-1
size: NA
V: TRBV5-6
D: TRBD1

DNA: TGTGCCAGCAGCCATAGGGACTACAGGAACACCGGGGAGCTGTTTTTT
CDR3: CASSHRDYRNTGELFF
J: TRBJ2-2
size: NA
V: TRBV7-9
D: TRBD2